One and the same sample provided the 9 T cell receptor beta chains below, sequenced in a study of T cell responses to AZD1222 COVID-19 vaccine. The protocol was immunoSEQ multiplex PCR, while the TCRdb copy is restricted to in-frame clones and leaves out a portion. The sample records tens of thousands of clones, 85% being singletons. Specimen: peripheral blood, collected on day 0 of AZD1222 vaccination. These receptor sequences come from an adult in good health.

This clone was recorded once. J is TRBJ2-1 and V is TRBV2, with 12 bases identical to TRBD2. With 6 bases clipped from V and 5 bases from J, the junction kept 5 bases outside the gene matches. The germline V gene has CDR1 SNHLY and CDR2 FYNNEI. The CDR3 sequence is 15 residues long. CDR3 protein: CASSLAGGPHNEQFF. The CDR3, as DNA: TGTGCCAGCAGCCTAGCGGGGGGGCCCCACAATGAGCAGTTCTTC.

This sequence joins TRBV7-8 and TRBJ2-1; D possibly corresponds to TRBD1 (6 bases). V lost 5 bases to trimming and J lost 1 base, with 9 bases between them. The CDR3 has 14 amino acids. CDR1 and CDR2 (germline): SGHVS, FQNEAQ. The CDR3 region has the DNA TGTGCCAGCAGCGTTAGGGGGTCCTACAATGAGCAGTTCTTC. It codes for CASSVRGSYNEQFF.

The chain links TRBV2 to TRBJ1-1; D uncertain. Germline V gene lookup returns CDR1 SNHLY and CDR2 FYNNEI. With 5 bases removed from V and 1 base from J, the gap between germline ends came to 5 bases. CDR3 length equals 12 residues. The CDR3 nucleotides read TGTGCCAGCAGTCGGGAGAACACTGAAGCTTTCTTT. Translation gives CASSRENTEAFF.

V is TRBV15 and J is TRBJ1-2; D is undetermined. Germline V gene lookup returns CDR1 LNHNV and CDR2 YYDKDF (reference sequence). Trimming removed 0 bases from V and 2 bases from J, with 10 bases in between. This CDR3 is built from 15 residues. The CDR3 here is CATSRDRVINYGYTF. The CDR3 DNA follows: TGTGCCACCAGCAGAGATAGGGTCATAAACTATGGCTACACCTTC.

The J gene is TRBJ1-3, the V gene TRBV7-2; 8 bases are shared with TRBD1. CDR3 length: 17 amino acids. In germline, CDR1 is SGHTA, CDR2 FQGNSA. V lost 5 bases, J lost 0 bases, and 9 bases stayed unmatched. The CDR3 DNA is TGTGCCAGCAGCCCTTGGACAGGGACCTCCTCTGGAAACACCATATATTTT. Its translation: CASSPWTGTSSGNTIYF.

The count of this clone is one. J is TRBJ1-4 and V is TRBV6-5, with D unresolved. Per the germline V gene, CDR1 is MNHEY and CDR2 is SVGAGI. Trimming left V 4 bases short and J 0 bases short, with 12 bases between. The CDR3 covers 16 residues. The CDR3 spells CASSSSYSATNEKLFF. The CDR3 DNA follows: TGTGCCAGCAGTTCGTCCTACAGTGCAACTAATGAAAAACTGTTTTTT.

The chain links TRBV5-8 to TRBJ1-5; tentative D call: TRBD1 (6 bases). CDR3 length equals 15 residues. Deletions cut 7 bases from V and 3 bases from J, with 17 bases between. The germline V gene encodes CDR1 SGHTS and CDR2 YDEGEE. The CDR3: CASQFEQGHNQPQHF. The CDR3 coding sequence is TGTGCCAGCCAATTCGAACAGGGCCACAATCAGCCCCAGCATTTT.

The chain carries TRBV5-1 and TRBJ1-6; no clear D gene. This CDR3 is built from 14 residues. CDR1 is SGHRS, CDR2 YFSETQ, per germline. V was trimmed by 4 bases and J by 6 bases, leaving 11 bases between them. The CDR3 DNA reads as TGCGCCAGCAGCCTGGGGTCGGGTAATTCACCCCTCCACTTT. It is translated as CASSLGSGNSPLHF.

This chain joins TRBV6-5 and TRBJ2-5; the D is unclear. CDR1 and CDR2 (germline): MNHEY, SVGAGI. Between the trimmed V and J ends, which lost 0 bases and 3 bases, there was a span of 14 bases. The CDR3 is 16 residues long. CDR3 region: CASSYSISGAKETQYF. The CDR3 DNA reads TGTGCCAGCAGTTACTCGATTTCGGGCGCGAAAGAGACCCAGTACTTC.